This T cell receptor (beta chain) was documented in a study of graft-versus-host responses after intestinal transplantation. Study observations and caveats: Detection of GvH clones occurred in recipient marrow, and some had their first appearance in ileum or blood. Across patients carrying graft-donor T cell macrochimerism, allografts held high graft-versus-host to host-versus-graft clonal ratios.

With respect to this clone: What it binds is unknown.

In germline, CDR1 is SGHAT, CDR2 FQNNGV. CDR3 size: 14 residues. The V and J ends lost 4 bases and 3 bases, in that order; junction bases with no gene match: 3. Produced via immunoSEQ multiplex PCR; TCRdb's table is partial and in-frame only. The sample carries approximately 77,000 clones, about 89% recorded once. Sequencing used unstimulated CD4+ T cells sorted from spleen or lymph node cells, obtained before intestinal transplant. The sequence derives from a human donor who received an intestinal transplant. This chain connects TRBV11-2 to TRBJ2-5, with TRBD1 identical over 9 bases. The CDR3 protein is CASSSTGGEETQYF. The CDR3 bases are TGTGCCAGCAGCTCCACAGGGGGCGAAGAGACCCAGTACTTC.